Following are 18 T cell receptor beta chains from one sample sequenced in a study of shared clonotypes between healthy human individuals. Sequenced by immunoSEQ multiplex PCR; TCRdb stores in-frame clones only, minus some. The sample lists about 2.3 million clones, over 90% occurring once. The specimen sequenced was naive CD4+ T cells from PBMCs. Subset noted: CD45RA+ positively selected. Receptors were obtained from a young man in good health. Some clones in this sample may be carry-over from other donors' samples.

Comment on this clone: Other DNA sequences in this specimen translate into the identical CDR3. The chain carries TRBV5-1 and TRBJ2-7, with 7 bases aligning to TRBD1. Trimming removed 0 bases from V and 2 bases from J; junction bases left unmatched: 2. This CDR3 comprises 14 residues. Germline V lookup: CDR1 SGHRS, CDR2 YFSETQ. The CDR3 loop is CASSLGTGPYEQYF. The CDR3 DNA is TGCGCCAGCAGCTTGGGGACAGGTCCCTACGAGCAGTACTTC.

CDR3 coding DNA: TGCAGCGTTGACGGGAACCGAGGTGAAAAACTGTTTTTT. Its protein product is CSVDGNRGEKLFF. This sequence joins TRBV29-1 and TRBJ1-4; D unclear. Trimming removed 3 bases at V and 7 bases at J, with 12 bases between. This CDR3 contains 13 residues. Per germline, CDR1 SQVTM and CDR2 ANQGSEA.

CDR3 region: CASRHGVWRGDTDTQYF. As DNA, the CDR3 is TGTGCCAGCAGACACGGGGTCTGGCGGGGGGACACAGATACGCAGTATTTT. J is TRBJ2-3 and V is TRBV7-9; 8 nucleotides match TRBD2. The CDR3 consists of 17 residues. V was clipped by 6 bases and J by 2 bases; unmatched bases: 13. The germline V gene has CDR1 SEHNR and CDR2 FQNEAQ (reference sequence).

The rearrangement uses TRBV21-1 and TRBJ1-2. TRBV21-1 is labeled a pseudogene. The CDR3 is 16 amino acids. The DNA for the CDR3 is TGTGCCATCGCCCAATCCAACGGGCTCATCAACTATGGCTACACCTTC. Encoded protein: CAIAQSNGLINYGYTF.

J is TRBJ1-5 and V is TRBV7-9, with 9 bases aligning to TRBD1. The CDR3 has 16 amino acids. V trimming: 3 bases; J trimming: 2 bases; junction bases outside the gene matches: 5. Germline V CDR1 and CDR2: SEHNR, FQNEAQ (reference sequence). The CDR3 DNA follows: TGTGCCAGCAGCTTGGGGGGACAGGGACGCAATCAGCCCCAGCATTTT. Protein sequence: CASSLGGQGRNQPQHF.

V gene TRBV5-1 combines with J gene TRBJ2-1, with D unresolved. The CDR3 loop spans 15 amino acids. The V end lost 1 base, the J end lost 3 bases, and 11 bases lay between the germline ends. In germline, CDR1 is SGHRS, CDR2 YFSETQ. The CDR3 DNA sequence: TGCGCCAGCAGCTTGAGTGTGGCAGGCTACAATGAGCAGTTCTTC. Translation: CASSLSVAGYNEQFF.

The CDR3 DNA reads TGTGCCAGCAGGGAACTAGGGACAGTCGGGGATGAGAACATTCAGTACTTC. Translation: CASRELGTVGDENIQYF. This chain uses TRBV6-1 with TRBJ2-4; 7 bases line up with TRBD1. Germline CDR1 is MNHNS and CDR2 is SASEGT. This CDR3 spans 17 amino acids. V was clipped by 6 bases and J by 7 bases; unmatched bases: 18.

Concerning this clone: This same CDR3 is encoded by further DNA sequences in the sample. The rearrangement links TRBV9 to TRBJ2-1; the D is unclear. V lost 0 bases and J lost 2, with 6 bases in between. Per germline, CDR1 SGDLS and CDR2 YYNGEE. This CDR3 is 14 amino acids long. This CDR3 is CASSVAGAYNEQFF. CDR3 nucleotide sequence: TGTGCCAGCAGCGTAGCAGGAGCCTACAATGAGCAGTTCTTC.

The rearrangement joins TRBV7-9 to TRBJ2-1; 9 bases map to TRBD2. Trimming cost V 3 bases and J 8 bases; bases outside gene matches: 11. Germline V gene data show CDR1 as SEHNR and CDR2 as FQNEAQ (reference sequence). The CDR3 runs 16 residues. CDR3 region: CASSFGGRAMRDEQFF. As DNA, the CDR3 is TGTGCCAGCAGCTTCGGCGGGAGGGCCATGAGAGATGAGCAGTTCTTC.

The J gene is TRBJ1-2, the V gene TRBV28; 7 bases fit TRBD1. The CDR3 is 17 amino acids. V lost 5 bases to trimming and J lost 6 bases; unmatched junction nucleotides: 18. The germline V gene encodes CDR1 MDHEN and CDR2 SYDVKM. DNA for the CDR3: TGTGCCAGCAGTCCTCTGACGCTGCTACAGGGGAGGGATGGCTACACCTTC. Amino acids: CASSPLTLLQGRDGYTF.

This clone has a single count. The chain combines TRBV29-1 with TRBJ2-5; 11 bases line up with TRBD2. V dropped 4 bases and J dropped 5; count of bases not matched to a gene: 12. CDR1 and CDR2 from the germline V gene are SQVTM and ANQGSEA. There are 16 residues in the CDR3. Here the CDR3 DNA reads TGCAGCGTTGCAGGGATAGCGGGAGGGCCGGGGGAGACCCAGTACTTC. As protein: CSVAGIAGGPGETQYF.

In this sample, this clone turned up once. This chain uses TRBV29-1 with TRBJ1-1; possible D gene TRBD1, 6 bases. Trimming shortened V by 7 bases and J by 3 bases, and 18 bases separated the two germline ends. Germline V gives CDR1 SQVTM, CDR2 ANQGSEA. The length of the CDR3 is 14 residues. The CDR3 is CSGSGGPFYTEAFF. DNA of the CDR3: TGCAGCGGATCGGGGGGGCCTTTTTACACTGAAGCTTTCTTT.

This clone has a handful of counts. The chain links TRBV9 to TRBJ1-1; TRBD1 matches at 7 bases. The trim removed 0 bases at V and 0 bases at J, leaving 5 bases unmatched. This CDR3 contains 16 residues. In germline, CDR1 is SGDLS, CDR2 YYNGEE. The CDR3 region has the DNA TGTGCCAGCAGCGTAGCTGGGACAGACTTGAACACTGAAGCTTTCTTT. It codes for CASSVAGTDLNTEAFF.

For this clone: An end of the junction does not agree with germline; a read error may underlie this. V gene TRBV18 combines with J gene TRBJ1-4; no firm D call. The length of the CDR3 is 16 residues. CDR1 is KGHSH and CDR2 is LQKENI in the germline V gene. The CDR3 here is CASSPPNQPGGEKLFF. The CDR3 region has the DNA TGTGCCAGCTCCCCACCCAACCAGCCCGGTGGGGAAAAACTGTTTTTT.

This rearrangement joins TRBV18 to TRBJ1-2; D gene unclear. The CDR3 length is 13 residues. The germline V and J ends were trimmed by 0 bases and 6 bases, with 8 bases remaining between them. Germline V lookup: CDR1 KGHSH, CDR2 LQKENI. Here the CDR3 reads CASSPPTGDGYTF. In nucleotides, the CDR3 is TGTGCCAGCTCACCACCGACCGGAGATGGCTACACCTTC.

V and J are TRBV5-4 and TRBJ1-3; D is unresolved. Trimming took off 3 bases at V and 0 bases at J, with 7 bases between the two ends. In germline, CDR1 is SGHNT, CDR2 YYREEE (reference sequence). CDR3 length: 14 residues. The CDR3 bases are TGTGCCAGCAGCTCCCCGGGCTCTGGAAACACCATATATTTT. Amino acid sequence: CASSSPGSGNTIYF.

The chain has TRBV7-3 and TRBJ2-7; D gene ambiguous. Germline CDR1 is SGHTA and CDR2 is FQGTGA. V dropped 2 bases and J dropped 5 bases, with 10 bases sitting between them. CDR3 length: 13 amino acids. CDR3 sequence reads: CASSLGLGNEQYF. The CDR3 bases are TGTGCCAGCAGCTTAGGGCTAGGTAACGAGCAGTACTTC. Using reference TRBV7-3 and TRBJ2-7 for the parts outside the CDR3, the full variable domain is GAGVSQTPSNKVTEKGKYVELRCDPISGHTALYWYRQSLGQGPEFLIYFQGTGAADDSGLPNDRFFAVRPEGSVSTLKIQRTERGDSAVYLCASSLGLGNEQYFGPGTRLTVT.

In regard to this clone: The same CDR3 also results from other DNA sequences found in this sample. This chain connects TRBV5-1 to TRBJ2-2; no reliable D call. This CDR3 region has 14 residues. Looked up from germline, CDR1 is SGHRS and CDR2 is YFSETQ. Trimming removed 0 bases at V and 5 bases at J, with 8 bases between. The CDR3 spells CASSLDGRTGELFF. The CDR3 DNA is TGCGCCAGCAGCTTGGACGGGCGGACCGGGGAGCTGTTTTTT.